This is a list of T cell receptor beta chains from one sample in a study of cytomegalovirus exposure and HLA in healthy donors. This table comes from immunoSEQ multiplex PCR, and its TCRdb copy is limited to in-frame clones, with some not included. The data show over 150,000 clones, 70% to 80% seen once. The sequenced material came from PBMCs. Receptor source: a woman aged 25 to 39 in good health and CMV-seropositive. Both conserved end residues are part of each CDR3.

CDR3aa | v_gene
CASSLAREGTGELFF | TRBV7-8
CASSGGLAAFNLYNEQFF | TRBV5-1
CASTGTANTEAFF | TRBV18
CASSQHRDSNQPQHF | TRBV4-1
CASSEALRGYEQYF | TRBV2
CASSTGLNNQPQHF | TRBV6-5
CASSSPDSNSQETQYF | TRBV5-1
CASTWTSGTYEQYF | TRBV6-5
CASSLKGIYEQYF | TRBV5-6
CASSPLRQVPRWGNQPQHF | TRBV21-1
CATSRHLQGDEQFF | TRBV15
CASSQDRTAFGNTIYF | TRBV4-1
CASSLTGLAGYNEQFF | TRBV11-3
CASSGGGATDTQYF | TRBV10-1
CASSAGQGFPNTEAFF | TRBV9
CASTLESSYNEQFF | TRBV5-4
CASSPQNRAPPADEKLFF | TRBV27
CASSSGSYNEQFF | TRBV6-4
CASSRTSGSGGAQYF | TRBV10-1
CASSVGQSSTYEQYF | TRBV9
CASSSEPNGGYGYTF | TRBV5-1
CASKAARNTGELFF | TRBV27
CASSQGGGMPEKLFF | TRBV4-1
CASSSPGLAAYNEQFF | TRBV7-9
CASSPGGTNSLLGYNEQFF | TRBV11-3
CASNRPYQETQYF | TRBV6-5
CASSPDRAIYEQYF | TRBV7-2
CASSERTGDGNIQYF | TRBV2
CSVEDGRVLVSGYTF | TRBV29-1
CASSLGAGIMSNEQFF | TRBV7-9
CASNLDNGNTIYF | TRBV2
CASSVAGGAGEQYF | TRBV9
CASRKTTGVSNQPQHF | TRBV27
CASTKAGGKETQYF | TRBV7-2
CATSPRAADGYTF | TRBV15
CASSQEPGTSGDNEQFF | TRBV4-2
CASSHRTGGTDTIYF | TRBV5-1
CASSQDLDRAANEKLFF | TRBV4-3
CASSKATGGGTEAFF | TRBV19
CASRGRTGRENTEAFF | TRBV19
CASSRGQGEQETQYF | TRBV7-9
CASRPASEIHTQYF | TRBV5-1
CASSQGWGQPQHF | TRBV6-5
CASSLLAPNRYEQYF | TRBV27
CASSPTDTFYEQYF | TRBV4-1
CASSLGSGQGATNEKLFF | TRBV28
CASSMPGLHNEQFF | TRBV5-1
CASSPGQGMGMNQPQHF | TRBV18
CASSLVGKDTQYF | TRBV27
CASSRQGRNYGYTF | TRBV6-5
CASSWAHPGTGNTEAFF | TRBV28